These T cell receptor beta chains were read from a single sample in a study of cytomegalovirus exposure and HLA in healthy donors. The method was immunoSEQ multiplex PCR; TCRdb's version includes in-frame clones alone and lacks a portion of them. The sample contains roughly 330,000 clones, about 85% of which appear only once. The sequenced material came from PBMCs. The receptors shown here come from a woman aged 25 to 39 in good health and CMV-seropositive. The conserved cysteine and the conserved F or W are not part of the CDR3 here. Each record gives: clone size, V gene, J gene, CDR3 protein. Clone size is given for some rows only: seen once, a few or many times, or a class if the clone is expanded.

size: -
V: TRBV19
J: TRBJ2-7
CDR3: ASSIEGTYEQY

size: -
V: TRBV5-1
J: TRBJ2-1
CDR3: ASSLGQNEQF

size: -
V: TRBV6-6
J: TRBJ2-7
CDR3: ASSDYSYEQY

size: -
V: TRBV12-5
J: TRBJ2-2
CDR3: ASAFDRANTGELF

size: -
V: TRBV7-9
J: TRBJ2-7
CDR3: ASSLEVGLAAREQY

size: -
V: TRBV7-2
J: TRBJ2-7
CDR3: ASSLSDRGSYEQY

size: -
V: TRBV4-3
J: TRBJ2-1
CDR3: ASSQRGGLRGSYNEQF

size: -
V: TRBV18
J: TRBJ2-7
CDR3: ASSPLSLSYEQY

size: -
V: TRBV28
J: TRBJ1-5
CDR3: ASSLVTQGKPQH

size: -
V: TRBV6-1
J: TRBJ2-1
CDR3: ASSQFPTGDNEQF

size: -
V: TRBV10-3
J: TRBJ1-5
CDR3: AISGFEDGQPQH

size: -
V: TRBV30
J: TRBJ2-1
CDR3: AWNTGTGAGRGQF

size: -
V: TRBV19
J: TRBJ1-4
CDR3: ASSTTVLANEKLF

size: -
V: TRBV7-9
J: TRBJ2-7
CDR3: ASSLRVGGGEAYEQY

size: -
V: TRBV7-3
J: TRBJ2-3
CDR3: ASSPVPGSTDTQY

size: once
V: TRBV6-5
J: TRBJ2-1
CDR3: ASSKIGGQGNEQF

size: -
V: TRBV30
J: TRBJ1-5
CDR3: AWSVGNIHQPQH

size: -
V: TRBV19
J: TRBJ1-5
CDR3: ASTKDRGHNQPQH